Listed below are T cell receptor beta chains from one sample, sequenced in a study of shared clonotypes between healthy human individuals. The table came from immunoSEQ multiplex PCR; TCRdb's copy has only in-frame clones and leaves some out. The sample carries over a million clones, about 75% recorded once. Sample: memory CD4+ T cells sorted from blood. These receptors came from a man aged 18 to 35 in good health. CDR3s include the opening cysteine and the closing phenylalanine or tryptophan. The order of the fields is CDR3 protein, CDR3 DNA, V gene, D gene, clone size, J gene. D genes are given only for firm matches. Clone size is shown for a subset of rows, as once, few, many or a class of expanded clone.

CDR3aa: CASSYSTLPGGTQYF; CDR3nt: TGTGCCAGCAGTTACTCGACTTTGCCTGGGGGGACCCAGTACTTC; v_gene: TRBV6-5; d_gene: .; abundance: .; j_gene: TRBJ2-5
CDR3aa: CASSESRQGARNEQFF; CDR3nt: TGCGCCAGCAGTGAGTCGAGGCAGGGGGCTAGGAATGAGCAGTTCTTC; v_gene: TRBV10-1; d_gene: TRBD1; abundance: .; j_gene: TRBJ2-1
CDR3aa: CASGHVSGNTIYF; CDR3nt: TGTGCCAGCGGGCACGTCTCTGGAAACACCATATATTTT; v_gene: TRBV5-4; d_gene: .; abundance: many; j_gene: TRBJ1-3
CDR3aa: CAWTRGSSGYYEQYF; CDR3nt: TGTGCCTGGACTCGGGGGTCTAGCGGCTATTACGAGCAGTACTTC; v_gene: TRBV30; d_gene: TRBD2; abundance: .; j_gene: TRBJ2-7
CDR3aa: CASSFGLLADTDTQYF; CDR3nt: TGTGCCAGCAGTTTTGGCCTACTAGCGGACACAGATACGCAGTATTTT; v_gene: TRBV28; d_gene: TRBD2; abundance: .; j_gene: TRBJ2-3
CDR3aa: CASTGLAGATDTQYF; CDR3nt: TGTGCCAGCACCGGACTAGCGGGCGCGACAGATACGCAGTATTTT; v_gene: TRBV2; d_gene: TRBD2; abundance: .; j_gene: TRBJ2-3
CDR3aa: CASSGLGRGETQYF; CDR3nt: TGTGCCAGCTCAGGTCTCGGCCGTGGAGAGACCCAGTACTTC; v_gene: TRBV18; d_gene: .; abundance: .; j_gene: TRBJ2-5
CDR3aa: CASSIWGIGAGELFF; CDR3nt: TGTGCCAGTAGTATATGGGGGATCGGAGCCGGGGAGCTGTTTTTT; v_gene: TRBV19; d_gene: .; abundance: .; j_gene: TRBJ2-2
CDR3aa: CASSLSGQGGNQPQHF; CDR3nt: TGTGCCAGCAGTTTGTCCGGACAGGGAGGGAATCAGCCCCAGCATTTT; v_gene: TRBV28; d_gene: TRBD1; abundance: .; j_gene: TRBJ1-5
CDR3aa: CAWRSTMNTEAFF; CDR3nt: TGTGCCTGGAGGTCGACAATGAACACTGAAGCTTTCTTT; v_gene: TRBV30; d_gene: .; abundance: few; j_gene: TRBJ1-1
CDR3aa: CASSLAGFTEAFF; CDR3nt: TGTGCCAGCAGCTTGGCTGGGTTTACTGAAGCTTTCTTT; v_gene: TRBV5-5; d_gene: .; abundance: .; j_gene: TRBJ1-1
CDR3aa: CASSLFGTSGNTIYF; CDR3nt: TGTGCCAGCAGCTTATTCGGGACATCCGGAAACACCATATATTTT; v_gene: TRBV7-2; d_gene: .; abundance: .; j_gene: TRBJ1-3
CDR3aa: CAWSGGFPGELFF; CDR3nt: TGTGCCTGGAGTGGGGGATTCCCCGGGGAGCTGTTTTTT; v_gene: TRBV30; d_gene: .; abundance: .; j_gene: TRBJ2-2
CDR3aa: CAWIQGVGTGELFF; CDR3nt: TGTGCCTGGATTCAGGGGGTCGGCACCGGGGAGCTGTTTTTT; v_gene: TRBV30; d_gene: TRBD1; abundance: .; j_gene: TRBJ2-2
CDR3aa: CASSPRQGLGGYTF; CDR3nt: TGTGCCAGCAGTCCCAGACAGGGTTTAGGAGGCTACACCTTC; v_gene: TRBV28; d_gene: TRBD1; abundance: .; j_gene: TRBJ1-2